A single sample is the source of the 20 T cell receptor beta chains below, sequenced in a study of OX40 agonist ivuxolimab in advanced cancers. Only in-frame clones appear in the TCRdb table, and some are missing; sequencing was by immunoSEQ multiplex PCR. The sample consists of tens of thousands of clones, 85% to 90% of them appearing once. The material sequenced was CD4+ or CD8+ T cells sorted from blood, taken in a trial of the OX40 agonist ivuxolimab. These TCRs come from an adult with an advanced solid tumor such as melanoma, head and neck, liver or kidney cancer.

CDR3 sequence: CASSEGGLDGYTF. CDR3 coding DNA: TGCGCCAGCAGTGAGGGAGGACTAGATGGCTACACCTTC. V and J are TRBV10-2 and TRBJ1-2; D not resolved. Germline V gene data show CDR1 as WSHSY and CDR2 as SAAADI. V lost 2 bases to trimming and J lost 6 bases, with 10 bases between them. This CDR3 contains 13 residues.

This chain connects TRBV5-1 to TRBJ2-5; D call uncertain. V was shortened by 2 bases and J by 5 bases, with 10 bases between the two germline ends. This CDR3 comprises 13 residues. Germline V gives CDR1 SGHRS, CDR2 YFSETQ. The CDR3 loop is CASSFYGGETQYF. The CDR3 nucleotides read TGCGCCAGCAGCTTTTATGGCGGCGAGACCCAGTACTTC. Drawing the rest from reference TRBV5-1 and TRBJ2-5, the complete variable domain is KAGVTQTPRYLIKTRGQQVTLSCSPISGHRSVSWYQQTPGQGLQFLFEYFSETQRNKGNFPGRFSGRQFSNSRSEMNVSTLELGDSALYLCASSFYGGETQYFGPGTRLLVL.

The rearrangement uses TRBV5-1 and TRBJ1-1; the match to TRBD1 covers 11 bases. Germline V gene data show CDR1 as SGHRS and CDR2 as YFSETQ. The CDR3 extends over 14 amino acids. V shed 5 bases and J 4 bases; nucleotides not matched to a gene: 4. CDR3 in DNA: TGCGCCAGCAGGTGGACAGGGGGCAGCACTGAAGCTTTCTTT. It is translated as CASRWTGGSTEAFF.

This rearrangement joins TRBV5-1 to TRBJ2-7, with a weak D call TRBD2 (5 bases). The V end was cut by 4 bases, the J end by 2 bases, with 16 bases between. This CDR3 is 15 amino acids long. CDR1 and CDR2 from the germline V gene are SGHRS and YFSETQ. CDR3 in DNA: TGCGCCAGCAGCCTCGGTGGCGGGCGAACCTACGAGCAGTACTTC. Amino acids: CASSLGGGRTYEQYF.

This chain links TRBV6-1 with TRBJ2-2, with D possibly being TRBD2 (6 bases). Germline CDR1 MNHNS, CDR2 SASEGT. Trimming cost V 7 bases and J 4 bases, with 13 bases left between them. The CDR3 extends over 14 amino acids. The CDR3 DNA sequence: TGTGCCAGCAAAGGAGCGGGTTCCACCGGGGAGCTGTTTTTT. It encodes CASKGAGSTGELFF.

The chain is built from TRBV28 and TRBJ2-2, with D unresolved. From germline, CDR1 is MDHEN and CDR2 SYDVKM. The germline V and J ends were trimmed by 8 bases and 2 bases, with 9 bases remaining between them. The CDR3 covers 13 residues. The CDR3 spells CASADTNTGELFF. CDR3 bases: TGTGCCAGCGCTGATACTAACACCGGGGAGCTGTTTTTT.

This chain joins TRBV4-2 and TRBJ2-7; D possibly uses TRBD1 or TRBD2 (6 bases each). The CDR3 totals 16 residues. Looked up from germline, CDR1 is LGHNA and CDR2 is YNFKEQ. The V end was cut by 4 bases, the J end by 3 bases, with 19 bases between. The CDR3 loop reads CASSRGDSEGGYEQYF. The CDR3 DNA follows: TGTGCCAGCAGCCGAGGAGACAGCGAGGGGGGCTACGAGCAGTACTTC.

A single count supports this clone. The chain employs TRBV7-2 and TRBJ2-2; D unresolved. The CDR3 covers 13 residues. The V gene lost 1 base and the J gene lost 4 bases, with 4 bases spanning the gap. Germline CDR1 and CDR2: SGHTA and FQGNSA. The CDR3 region is CASSLVSTGELFF. The CDR3, as DNA: TGTGCCAGCAGCTTAGTTTCCACCGGGGAGCTGTTTTTT. The full variable domain, its missing parts supplied by reference TRBV7-2 and TRBJ2-2, is GAGVSQSPSNKVTEKGKDVELRCDPISGHTALYWYRQSLGQGLEFLIYFQGNSAPDKSGLPSDRFSAERTGGSVSTLTIQRTQQEDSAVYLCASSLVSTGELFFGEGSRLTVL.

The CDR3 nucleotides read TGTGCCAGCAGTCGGGACAGGTTGAACGAGCAGTACTTC. Translating it yields CASSRDRLNEQYF. J is TRBJ2-7 and V is TRBV2; TRBD1 matches 8 bases. Trimming took 5 bases from V and 5 from J; bases not matched to a gene: 5. Germline CDR1 SNHLY, CDR2 FYNNEI. The CDR3 runs 13 residues.

V gene TRBV15 combines with J gene TRBJ1-5; D is unclear. Germline-derived CDR1 and CDR2 are LNHNV and YYDKDF (reference sequence). The ends were cut back, 5 bases at V and 7 bases at J, with 24 bases in the middle. The CDR3 is 17 residues long. The CDR3 loop is CATSSSSPRGRRQPQHF. DNA of the CDR3: TGTGCCACCAGCTCGTCGTCTCCCCGGGGTAGGAGACAGCCCCAGCATTTT.

V gene TRBV7-2 combines with J gene TRBJ2-1; TRBD2 agrees at 9 bases. The V and J ends lost 1 base and 6 bases, in that order; junction bases with no gene match: 4. Per germline, CDR1 SGHTA and CDR2 FQGNSA. This CDR3 has 15 residues. In nucleotides, the CDR3 is TGTGCCAGCAGCTTAGACCTGACTAGCGGCAATGAGCAGTTCTTC. It codes for CASSLDLTSGNEQFF. Full variable domain (remainder filled in from reference TRBV7-2 and TRBJ2-1): GAGVSQSPSNKVTEKGKDVELRCDPISGHTALYWYRQSLGQGLEFLIYFQGNSAPDKSGLPSDRFSAERTGGSVSTLTIQRTQQEDSAVYLCASSLDLTSGNEQFFGPGTRLTVL.

This clone showed up just once. The chain recombines TRBV29-1 with TRBJ1-4; D unresolved. Looked up from germline, CDR1 is SQVTM and CDR2 is ANQGSEA. The CDR3 totals 14 residues. The V and J ends lost 5 bases and 5 bases respectively, with 15 bases between them. The CDR3 DNA reads TGCAGCGTTTTCCTTATAAACTTCAATGAAAAACTGTTTTTT. It specifies CSVFLINFNEKLFF.

This sequence joins TRBV21-1 and TRBJ1-1; the table's D call TRBD1 went unverified against the DNA. TRBV21-1 is shown as a pseudogene. This CDR3 contains 17 residues. CDR3 loop: CASSKERNRGSNTEAFF. The CDR3 DNA reads as TGTGCCAGCAGCAAAGAAAGAAACAGGGGGTCGAACACTGAAGCTTTCTTT.

The rearrangement joins TRBV6-6 to TRBJ2-4, with 11 bases matching TRBD2. With V trimmed by 7 bases and J by 5 bases, 7 bases remained unmatched. Germline CDR1 and CDR2: MNHNY and SVGAGI (reference sequence). This CDR3 is 15 amino acids long. CDR3 nucleotide sequence: TGTGCCAGCACCGGGACTAGCGGAGAAGAAAACATTCAGTACTTC. Protein sequence: CASTGTSGEENIQYF.

The CDR3 bases are TGTGCCAGTAGTATAAAGACTAGCGGGGGCAATGAGCAGTTCTTC. The encoded protein is CASSIKTSGGNEQFF. The chain employs TRBV19 and TRBJ2-1; TRBD2 matches 12 bases. In germline, CDR1 is LNHDA, CDR2 SQIVND (reference sequence). Trimming cost V 2 bases and J 6 bases; bases outside gene matches: 2. The CDR3 spans 15 residues. The full variable domain, rest sourced from reference TRBV19 and TRBJ2-1, is DGGITQSPKYLFRKEGQNVTLSCEQNLNHDAMYWYRQDPGQGLRLIYYSQIVNDFQKGDIAEGYSVSREKKESFPLTVTSAQKNPTAFYLCASSIKTSGGNEQFFGPGTRLTVL.

The chain carries TRBV5-1 and TRBJ1-2; a possible D gene is TRBD1 (6 bases). The V end was cut by 3 bases, the J end by 2 bases, with 8 bases between. CDR3 size: 13 residues. Germline CDR1 reads SGHRS; CDR2 reads YFSETQ. Written as DNA, the CDR3 is TGCGCCAGCAGCTGGGACACAAACTATGGCTACACCTTC. It translates to CASSWDTNYGYTF.

This chain uses TRBV14 with TRBJ1-1; unclear D gene. The CDR3 has 14 residues. Germline V CDR1 and CDR2: SGHDN, FVKESK. Trimming took off 4 bases at V and 2 bases at J, with 11 bases between the two ends. DNA for the CDR3: TGTGCCAGCAGCCCATACCGAACTAACACTGAAGCTTTCTTT. Its protein product is CASSPYRTNTEAFF. Complete variable domain (other parts from reference TRBV14 and TRBJ1-1): EAGVTQFPSHSVIEKGQTVTLRCDPISGHDNLYWYRRVMGKEIKFLLHFVKESKQDESGMPNNRFLAERTGGTYSTLKVQPAELEDSGVYFCASSPYRTNTEAFFGQGTRLTVV.

This clone was observed a single time. This chain uses TRBV6-1 with TRBJ2-5; D unresolved. Germline CDR1 and CDR2: MNHNS and SASEGT. V was clipped by 1 base and J by 5 bases, with 8 bases between them. The CDR3 consists of 13 residues. CDR3 in amino acids: CASSEGARETQYF. In nucleotides, the CDR3 is TGTGCCAGCAGTGAAGGAGCTAGGGAGACCCAGTACTTC.

The chain uses TRBV7-9 and TRBJ2-5, with D possibly being TRBD2 (7 bases). CDR3 length: 14 amino acids. Germline V gene lookup returns CDR1 SEHNR and CDR2 FQNEAQ (reference sequence). Trimming pared 5 bases from V and 6 bases from J, leaving 16 bases between. Here the CDR3 DNA reads TGTGCCAGCAGCCAAAGCGGGACAACGCAGACCCAGTACTTC. This encodes CASSQSGTTQTQYF.

The V call is TRBV30, the J call TRBJ2-1; 16 bases are shared with TRBD2. Per the germline V gene, CDR1 is GTSNPN and CDR2 is SVGIG (reference sequence). The CDR3 spans 18 residues. Trimming removed 3 bases from V and 1 base from J; junction bases left unmatched: 6. The CDR3 loop is CAWRGLAGGGSSYNEQFF. The CDR3 nucleotides read TGTGCCTGGAGGGGACTAGCGGGAGGGGGTAGTTCCTACAATGAGCAGTTCTTC.